These 32 T cell receptor beta chains originate from one sample sequenced in a study of blood T cells in healthy people across ages. Combining a sample-barcoded 5' primer with a J-beta primer mix, a second PCR ran for roughly 7 to 11 cycles. TCRdb re-derived calls from the 5' RACE reads in MiXCR, one entry per CDR3 protein. The repertoire consists of 650,000 to 1,000,000 distinct CDR3 sequences, with roughly 35% occurring once and the leading ten covering around 13%. Sequenced: blood. The source of these receptors is a man aged 18 to 35 in good health.

The chain has TRBV5-1 and TRBJ2-7; no clear D. There are 15 residues in the CDR3. Germline lookup yields CDR1 SGHRS and CDR2 YFSETQ. Trimming removed 0 bases from V and 1 base from J, with 11 bases in between. CDR3 protein: CASSLDSGPSYEQYF. The DNA for the CDR3 is TGCGCCAGCAGCTTGGACAGTGGCCCTTCCTACGAGCAGTACTTC.

This clonotype was detected a few times. This rearrangement joins TRBV10-3 to TRBJ2-7; D is perhaps TRBD1 (5 bases). Germline CDR1 ENHRY, CDR2 SYGVKD. The CDR3 is made up of 13 amino acids. Trimming removed 5 bases at V and 0 bases at J, with 8 bases between. The DNA for the CDR3 is TGTGCCATCAGTCGACAGAGCTCCTACGAGCAGTACTTC. Translation gives CAISRQSSYEQYF.

CDR3: CASRTGTLNTEAFF. CDR3 in DNA: TGTGCCAGCAGAACCGGGACGTTGAACACTGAAGCTTTCTTT. V usage is TRBV2 and J usage is TRBJ1-1; possible D gene TRBD1, 5 bases. The CDR3 is 14 residues long. Germline V gene data show CDR1 as SNHLY and CDR2 as FYNNEI. V lost 6 bases and J 0 bases, leaving 11 bases between the germline ends.

The chain recombines TRBV30 with TRBJ1-2, with 11 bases fitting TRBD1. Germline values: CDR1 GTSNPN, CDR2 SVGIG (reference sequence). V dropped 7 bases and J dropped 8; count of bases not matched to a gene: 9. This CDR3 has 13 residues. The DNA for the CDR3 is TGTGCCTCTTCCTGGGACAGGGGGGGAGGCTACACCTTC. This encodes CASSWDRGGGYTF.

The rearrangement uses TRBV18 and TRBJ2-7; D gene unclear. Germline assignment: CDR1 KGHSH and CDR2 LQKENI. V lost 1 base and J lost 5, with 9 bases in between. The CDR3 covers 13 residues. The CDR3 nucleotides are TGTGCCAGCTCACCACAAGGATCTAACGAGCAGTACTTC. It yields the protein CASSPQGSNEQYF. The full variable domain, its missing parts supplied by reference TRBV18 and TRBJ2-7, is NAGVMQNPRHLVRRRGQEARLRCSPMKGHSHVYWYRQLPEEGLKFMVYLQKENIIDESGMPKERFSAEFPKEGPSILRIQQVVRGDSAAYFCASSPQGSNEQYFGPGTRLTVT.

This chain joins TRBV7-2 and TRBJ2-5, with a tentative D call TRBD2 (6 bases). The length of the CDR3 is 17 residues. Germline CDR1 reads SGHTA; CDR2 reads FQGNSA. V shed 0 bases and J shed 9 bases, with 23 bases lying between them. CDR3 coding DNA: TGTGCCAGCAGCTTAGCGCGTGGAGGGGTAGTGGGGGTTTCCCAGTACTTC. Its protein is CASSLARGGVVGVSQYF.

The J gene is TRBJ2-1, the V gene TRBV10-3; D gene uncertain. CDR3 length: 15 residues. In germline, CDR1 is ENHRY, CDR2 SYGVKD. The V end lost 4 bases, the J end lost 1 base, and 11 bases lay between the germline ends. The CDR3 here is CAISVGSLSYNEQFF. The DNA for the CDR3 is TGTGCCATCAGTGTGGGCAGCCTTTCCTACAATGAGCAGTTCTTC.

This clonotype was counted only a few times. J is TRBJ1-4 and V is TRBV28, with a possible D match to TRBD1 (5 bases). The CDR3 contains 17 residues. The germline V gene encodes CDR1 MDHEN and CDR2 SYDVKM. V lost 2 bases, J lost 0 bases, and 13 bases lay in between. The CDR3 reads CASSLPWDFATNEKLFF. CDR3 sequence (DNA): TGTGCCAGCAGTTTACCATGGGACTTCGCAACTAATGAAAAACTGTTTTTT.

This clonotype has only a few counts. The chain has TRBV10-3 and TRBJ2-3; 10 bases match TRBD2. The CDR3 sequence is 18 residues long. With V trimmed by 3 bases and J by 0 bases, 9 bases remained unmatched. The germline V gene has CDR1 ENHRY and CDR2 SYGVKD. DNA of the CDR3: TGTGCCATCAGTGAAGGTCTAGCGGGGGCCGAGAGCACAGATACGCAGTATTTT. Encoded protein: CAISEGLAGAESTDTQYF.

This clonotype has a count of ten or more. This chain joins TRBV5-5 and TRBJ2-4, with 7 bases that match TRBD1. The germline V gene encodes CDR1 SGHKS and CDR2 YYEKEE (reference sequence). V gave up 6 bases and J gave up 5 bases; unmatched junction bases: 8. This CDR3 spans 14 amino acids. CDR3 bases: TGTGCCAGCACCCCTGAGGGGACAGAAAACATTCAGTACTTC. It translates to CASTPEGTENIQYF.

This clonotype was recorded at least ten times. This rearrangement joins TRBV7-9 to TRBJ1-2; D not resolved. V shed 1 base and J shed 2 bases, with 11 bases lying between them. CDR1 and CDR2 (germline): SEHNR, FQNEAQ (reference sequence). CDR3 length equals 15 residues. The CDR3 region has the DNA TGTGCCAGCAGCTTAGAGACCGGGAAGAACTATGGCTACACCTTC. Translation gives CASSLETGKNYGYTF.

This chain uses TRBV5-5 with TRBJ1-6; D is unresolved. In germline, CDR1 is SGHKS, CDR2 YYEKEE (reference sequence). There are 16 residues in the CDR3. V was cut by 3 bases and J by 6 bases, with 16 bases left in between. The CDR3 region is CASSSRVADGNSPLHF. The CDR3 nucleotides are TGTGCCAGCAGCTCCCGGGTCGCGGACGGTAATTCACCCCTCCACTTT.

The chain recombines TRBV12-3 or TRBV12-4 with TRBJ1-2; tentative D call: TRBD1 (5 bases). The CDR3 runs 18 residues. The V gene lost 5 bases and the J gene lost 4 bases, with 26 bases spanning the gap. Here the CDR3 reads CASSPIDPGPTSGYGYTF. CDR3 nucleotide sequence: TGTGCCAGCAGTCCTATCGACCCGGGACCGACGAGCGGCTATGGCTACACCTTC.

The chain joins TRBV6-2 or TRBV6-3 to TRBJ2-1; 8 bases are a match to TRBD1. Trimming removed 1 base from V and 7 bases from J; junction bases left unmatched: 6. The germline V gene has CDR1 MNHEY and CDR2 SVGEGT. The CDR3 consists of 15 residues. The CDR3: CASSYWTGIANEQFF. Written as DNA, the CDR3 is TGTGCCAGCAGTTACTGGACAGGGATAGCGAATGAGCAGTTCTTC.

Worth noting for this clonotype: A read error is possible here, since a much larger clone lies one base away. The chain links TRBV9 to TRBJ2-1; the D is unclear. Germline CDR1 and CDR2: SGDLS and YYNGEE. The ends were cut back, 0 bases at V and 6 bases at J, with 10 bases in the middle. This CDR3 contains 14 residues. CDR3 DNA sequence: TGTGCCAGCAGCGTAGTAGTGTACGTCAATGAGCAGTTCTTC. It encodes CASSVVVYVNEQFF.

This clonotype was observed a handful of times. As DNA, the CDR3 is TGTGCCAGCAAGGCCTCTGGGGCCAACGTCCTGACTTTC. Translated, it gives CASKASGANVLTF. The V gene is TRBV7-2, the J gene TRBJ2-6; no firm D call. Looked up from germline, CDR1 is SGHTA and CDR2 is FQGNSA. The V gene lost 7 bases and the J gene lost 0 bases, with 4 bases spanning the gap. This CDR3 is 13 amino acids long.

The rearrangement links TRBV18 to TRBJ1-2, with D hard to call. Deletions cut 2 bases from V and 4 bases from J, with 14 bases between. The CDR3 totals 15 residues. Germline V gene data show CDR1 as KGHSH and CDR2 as LQKENI. The CDR3 sequence is CASSPSGGRGYGYTF. Written as DNA, the CDR3 is TGTGCCAGCTCACCATCGGGAGGTCGGGGCTATGGCTACACCTTC.

The chain links TRBV20-1 to TRBJ2-7; 8 bases fit TRBD1. The CDR3 extends over 14 amino acids. The V and J ends lost 5 bases and 4 bases, in that order; junction bases with no gene match: 10. Germline CDR1 DFQATT, CDR2 SNEGSKA (reference sequence). CDR3 bases: TGCAGTGCTGGACAGGGAGCTAACTCGTACGAGCAGTACTTC. As protein: CSAGQGANSYEQYF.

At least ten counts were recorded for this clonotype. The chain combines TRBV7-2 with TRBJ2-5, with D possibly TRBD1 on 5 matching bases. This CDR3 is 14 amino acids long. V shed 4 bases and J shed 1 base, with 10 bases lying between them. The germline gives CDR1 SGHTA, CDR2 FQGNSA. The CDR3 DNA reads as TGTGCCAGCAGCTACAAGGACATCCAAGAGACCCAGTACTTC. This sequence encodes CASSYKDIQETQYF.

This clonotype has a handful of counts. The chain couples TRBV27 to TRBJ1-2; 7 bases align to TRBD1. J gave up 4 bases and V 5 bases, and 10 bases lay outside the gene matches. Germline CDR1 and CDR2: MNHEY and SMNVEV (reference sequence). This CDR3 has 15 amino acids. The CDR3 reads CASSITQGGTYGYTF. In nucleotides, the CDR3 is TGTGCCAGCAGTATAACCCAGGGGGGGACCTATGGCTACACCTTC.

J is TRBJ2-1 and V is TRBV29-1; TRBD2 matches 7 bases. This CDR3 has 15 residues. V trimming: 6 bases; J trimming: 0 bases; junction bases outside the gene matches: 8. CDR1 is SQVTM, CDR2 ANQGSEA, per germline. This CDR3 reads CSVGERGHSYNEQFF. The CDR3 coding sequence is TGCAGCGTCGGGGAGCGGGGTCACTCCTACAATGAGCAGTTCTTC.

The rearrangement uses TRBV9 and TRBJ2-2, with D possibly being TRBD2 (6 bases). Per germline, CDR1 SGDLS and CDR2 YYNGEE. The CDR3 totals 15 residues. V lost 3 bases and J lost 4, with 13 bases in between. The chain's CDR3 is CASSAQLASTGELFF. DNA of the CDR3: TGTGCCAGCAGCGCCCAACTAGCTTCCACCGGGGAGCTGTTTTTT. Looking up the rest from reference TRBV9 and TRBJ2-2 gives the full variable domain: DSGVTQTPKHLITATGQRVTLRCSPRSGDLSVYWYQQSLDQGLQFLIQYYNGEERAKGNILERFSAQQFPDLHSELNLSSLELGDSALYFCASSAQLASTGELFFGEGSRLTVL.

The chain has TRBV10-3 and TRBJ2-1; 11 bases are a match to TRBD2. Near its end, the DNA agrees better with TRBJ2-7, so the J call may be wrong. CDR1 and CDR2 (germline): ENHRY, SYGVKD. The length of the CDR3 is 15 residues. The CDR3 DNA follows: TGTGCCATCAGTGCTGGGACTAGCGGATGCAATGAGCAGTACTTC. Protein: CAISAGTSGCNEQYF.

This clonotype has at least ten counts. V and J are TRBV7-2 and TRBJ1-2, with a weak D call TRBD1 (6 bases). V lost 2 bases, J lost 5 bases, and 15 bases lay in between. The CDR3 extends over 15 amino acids. The V gene's germline CDR1 is SGHTA and CDR2 FQGNSA. As DNA, the CDR3 is TGTGCCAGCAGCTTACAGGGGAACGTGGGATATGGCTACACCTTC. It specifies CASSLQGNVGYGYTF.

A single count supports this clonotype. Since a much larger clone is just one base distant, this may be a read error. The chain combines TRBV10-3 with TRBJ2-1; D is unclear. The CDR3 has 15 amino acids. Germline CDR1 reads ENHRY; CDR2 reads SYGVKD. For the CDR3, the DNA is TGTGTCACCCGACCTCGAGATAACTCCTACAATGAGCAGTTCTTC. It is translated as CVTRPRDNSYNEQFF.

The chain carries TRBV4-3 and TRBJ2-3; TRBD2 might be the D (5 bases). Germline values: CDR1 LGHNA, CDR2 YSLEER. V was trimmed by 0 bases and J by 3 bases, leaving 28 bases between them. The CDR3 loop spans 21 amino acids. In DNA, the CDR3 is TGCGCCAGCAGCCAAGATCGATCATTCAAGGAGGCCCTTCTTCCGACAGATACGCAGTATTTT. Amino acid sequence: CASSQDRSFKEALLPTDTQYF.

This clonotype was observed once. The CDR3 protein is CSARVQGMRRGEQYF. CDR3 coding DNA: TGCAGTGCTAGAGTACAAGGGATGAGAAGGGGTGAGCAGTACTTC. The chain links TRBV20-1 to TRBJ2-5, with a weak D call TRBD1 (5 bases). Germline V gene sequence: CDR1 DFQATT, CDR2 SNEGSKA (reference sequence). The CDR3 length is 15 residues. Trimming removed 1 base from V and 11 bases from J, with 23 bases in between.

The genes are TRBV6-5 and TRBJ1-1; TRBD1 is a possible D gene (6 bases). Germline assignment: CDR1 MNHEY and CDR2 SVGAGI. V gave up 4 bases and J gave up 10 bases, with 25 bases separating them. There are 16 residues in the CDR3. Here the CDR3 DNA reads TGTGCCAGCAGTTTATTATCGGACAGCCCCCGGTTATTAGCTTTCTTT. Amino acids: CASSLLSDSPRLLAFF.

This clonotype was counted once. The DNA for the CDR3 is TGTGCCAGCAGTTTTTTCCCTAGCGGGGGGTCCCAAGAGACCCAGTACTTC. Protein: CASSFFPSGGSQETQYF. The rearrangement uses TRBV28 and TRBJ2-5, with 11 bases fitting TRBD2. The CDR3 has 17 amino acids. Germline V gene data show CDR1 as MDHEN and CDR2 as SYDVKM. J was trimmed by 1 base and V by 3 bases; bases with no gene match: 7.

The chain is built from TRBV25-1 and TRBJ2-3; the D gene could be TRBD1 or TRBD2 (5 bases each). The CDR3 spans 13 residues. Germline values: CDR1 MGHDK, CDR2 SYGVNS. Between the trimmed V and J ends, which lost 7 bases and 1 base, there was a span of 9 bases. In nucleotides, the CDR3 is TGTGCCAGCACCCTGGGGGGCACAGATACGCAGTATTTT. Protein product: CASTLGGTDTQYF.

The CDR3 loop is CASRSSGATYEQYF. Here the CDR3 DNA reads TGTGCCAGCAGATCCTCGGGGGCCACCTACGAGCAGTACTTC. The chain recombines TRBV7-9 with TRBJ2-7; either TRBD1 or TRBD2 may supply D (6 bases each). The CDR3 contains 14 residues. Germline V lookup: CDR1 SEHNR, CDR2 FQNEAQ (reference sequence). With 6 bases removed from V and 2 bases from J, the gap between germline ends came to 14 bases. The full variable domain, in which reference TRBV7-9 and TRBJ2-7 provide the parts outside the CDR3, is DTGVSQNPRHKITKRGQNVTFRCDPISEHNRLYWYRQTLGQGPEFLTYFQNEAQLEKSRLLSDRFSAERPKGSFSTLEIQRTEQGDSAMYLCASRSSGATYEQYFGPGTRLTVT.

The genes are TRBV2 and TRBJ1-3, with D possibly matching TRBD1 (5 bases). The V gene lost 4 bases and the J gene lost 0 bases, with 16 bases spanning the gap. There are 17 residues in the CDR3. CDR1 and CDR2 from the germline V gene are SNHLY and FYNNEI. The CDR3 is CASSGSGTVLSGNTIYF. CDR3 bases: TGTGCCAGCAGTGGGTCCGGGACGGTTCTCTCTGGAAACACCATATATTTT.